A selection of T cell receptor beta chains follows, all from one sample in a study of blood T cells in healthy people across ages. TCRdb called the 5' RACE reads again in MiXCR, with one record for every CDR3 protein. The sample shows 550,000 to 600,000 distinct CDR3 sequences, 25% to 30% of them seen only once. Sequences were obtained from blood. These receptors all stem from an older woman in good health. CDR3s include the opening cysteine and the closing phenylalanine or tryptophan. A D gene is named only where the DNA matches it firmly. Size is omitted from some rows. Given values are once, few, many or a class for expanded clones.

d_call,v_call,j_call,clone_size,cdr3_aa,cdr3_nt
-,TRBV27,TRBJ1-1,-,CASARGLEYTEAFF,TGTGCCAGTGCCCGGGGCCTAGAATACACTGAAGCTTTCTTT
-,TRBV20-1,TRBJ2-5,-,CSAAMWDSSQETQYF,TGCAGTGCAGCAATGTGGGACTCCTCACAAGAGACCCAGTACTTC
-,TRBV10-3,TRBJ2-5,-,CAISEERTPSREQYF,TGTGCCATCAGTGAGGAGAGGACTCCCTCCCGGGAGCAGTACTTC
-,TRBV12-3/TRBV12-4,TRBJ2-1,-,CASSPQLVPSSYNEQFF,TGTGCCAGCAGTCCCCAACTTGTCCCGAGCTCCTACAATGAGCAATTCTTC
TRBD1,TRBV5-1,TRBJ1-1,-,CASSGDRVGSEAFF,TGCGCCAGCAGTGGAGACAGGGTCGGGTCTGAAGCTTTCTTT
TRBD1,TRBV6-6,TRBJ1-2,-,CASSTSDRGYYGYTF,TGTGCCAGCAGTACCTCCGACAGGGGGTACTATGGCTACACCTTC
-,TRBV4-3,TRBJ1-3,few,CASSQDPSGSGNTIYF,TGCGCCAGCAGCCAAGATCCTTCAGGCTCAGGAAACACCATATATTTT
TRBD1,TRBV7-9,TRBJ1-2,few,CASSLTGTGTYF,TGTGCCAGCAGCTTAACTGGGACAGGAACCTACTTC
-,TRBV6-1,TRBJ2-5,few,CASSEAHRVETQYF,TGTGCCAGCAGTGAAGCCCACAGGGTGGAGACCCAGTACTTC
TRBD1,TRBV28,TRBJ1-2,-,CASSAWDRAGYGYTF,TGTGCCAGCAGCGCTTGGGACAGGGCGGGCTATGGCTACACCTTC
-,TRBV7-6,TRBJ2-1,few,CASSLGQGRGYNEQFF,TGTGCCAGCAGCTTAGGACAGGGGAGGGGGTACAATGAGCAGTTCTTC
TRBD2,TRBV6-6,TRBJ2-5,-,CASSYSVGGGETQYF,TGTGCCAGCAGTTACTCAGTGGGGGGAGGGGAGACCCAGTACTTC
-,TRBV20-1,TRBJ2-2,-,CSAGGQSNTGELFF,TGCAGTGCCGGGGGACAGTCGAACACCGGGGAGCTGTTTTTT
-,TRBV10-1,TRBJ2-7,-,CASSESLSASYEQYF,TGCGCCAGCAGTGAGTCGCTTAGTGCATCCTACGAGCAGTACTTC
TRBD1,TRBV7-2,TRBJ1-2,-,CASSLSSQGAGGYTF,TGTGCCAGCAGCTTGTCCAGCCAGGGGGCGGGAGGCTACACCTTC
-,TRBV6-1,TRBJ2-1,few,CASTPTPGEDHPSSEQFF,TGTGCCAGCACCCCTACCCCCGGGGAGGACCATCCCAGTAGTGAGCAGTTCTTC
-,TRBV5-4,TRBJ1-1,-,CASSLLGGALTEAFF,TGTGCCAGCAGCCTTCTCGGGGGGGCATTGACTGAAGCTTTCTTT
-,TRBV7-2,TRBJ2-3,-,CASSLGYRGTQYF,TGTGCCAGCAGCTTGGGGTATAGGGGTACGCAGTATTTT
-,TRBV30,TRBJ1-1,few,CAGGGGRTEAFF,TGTGCGGGGGGGGGAGGTCGGACTGAAGCTTTCTTT
-,TRBV4-3,TRBJ1-4,-,CASSQRAAKGEKLFF,TGCGCCAGCAGCCAAAGAGCCGCCAAGGGTGAAAAACTGTTTTTT
-,TRBV19,TRBJ2-1,-,CASKPEVGNEQFF,TGTGCCAGCAAACCGGAGGTGGGGAATGAGCAGTTCTTC
-,TRBV5-1,TRBJ1-2,-,CASSLLLIYGYTF,TGCGCCAGCAGCTTGTTGCTGATCTATGGCTACACCTTC
-,TRBV29-1,TRBJ2-3,-,CSVESTDTQYF,TGCAGCGTGGAAAGCACAGATACGCAGTATTTT
-,TRBV4-1,TRBJ2-6,-,CASSQFGASGANVLTF,TGCGCCAGCAGCCAATTCGGGGCCTCTGGGGCCAACGTCCTGACTTTC
TRBD2,TRBV5-1,TRBJ2-1,-,CASSFARGSNNEQFF,TGCGCCAGCAGCTTCGCGCGGGGGTCCAACAATGAGCAGTTCTTC
TRBD1,TRBV9,TRBJ2-7,-,CASSVDGTEVSYEQYF,TGCGCCAGCAGCGTAGACGGGACAGAAGTGTCCTACGAGCAGTACTTC
TRBD1,TRBV4-1,TRBJ1-4,-,CASSQVRTGPNEKLFF,TGCGCCAGCAGCCAAGTCCGGACAGGCCCTAATGAAAAACTGTTTTTT
TRBD2,TRBV7-9,TRBJ2-7,-,CASSQPGTSGNQYF,TGTGCCAGCAGCCAGCCCGGGACTAGCGGGAACCAGTACTTC
TRBD1,TRBV6-1,TRBJ1-5,-,CASSLGQVKRGNQPQHF,TGTGCCAGCAGCCTAGGACAGGTCAAGAGGGGCAATCAGCCCCAGCATTTT
-,TRBV14,TRBJ2-4,-,CASSRNRGGGIQYF,TGTGCCAGCAGCCGCAACAGGGGAGGGGGCATTCAGTACTTC
TRBD1,TRBV28,TRBJ1-1,-,CASSPQGREAFF,TGTGCCAGCAGTCCACAGGGGAGGGAAGCTTTCTTT
-,TRBV5-1,TRBJ1-2,-,CATRRTDSNYGYTF,TGCGCCACCCGGAGGACAGACTCTAACTATGGCTACACCTTC
TRBD1,TRBV5-5,TRBJ1-2,many,CASSLVAGGWNGYTF,TGTGCCAGCAGCTTGGTAGCAGGGGGCTGGAATGGCTACACCTTC
-,TRBV19,TRBJ2-7,-,CANRKQGTHEQYF,TGTGCCAATAGAAAACAGGGTACGCACGAGCAGTACTTC
TRBD2,TRBV20-1,TRBJ2-2,-,CSAGREGPNTGELFF,TGCAGTGCTGGGAGGGAGGGCCCGAACACCGGGGAGCTGTTTTTT
-,TRBV9,TRBJ1-1,many,CASSVATNTEAFF,TGTGCCAGCAGTGTTGCGACCAACACTGAAGCTTTCTTT
TRBD1,TRBV7-2,TRBJ1-5,few,CASREQGPQGAQHF,TGTGCCAGCAGAGAACAGGGGCCCCAGGGGGCCCAGCATTTT
-,TRBV18,TRBJ1-2,few,CASSPPGAYGYTF,TGTGCCAGCTCACCTCCAGGGGCCTATGGCTACACCTTC
-,TRBV6-5,TRBJ1-4,-,CASSYSGAYEKLFF,TGTGCCAGCAGTTACTCAGGGGCGTACGAAAAACTGTTTTTT
TRBD1,TRBV10-3,TRBJ1-5,-,CAISNDRDQPQHF,TGTGCCATCAGTAACGACAGGGACCAGCCCCAGCATTTT
-,TRBV20-1,TRBJ1-5,-,CSATQTVNQPQHF,TGCAGTGCTACCCAGACAGTCAATCAGCCCCAGCATTTT
TRBD1,TRBV6-5,TRBJ2-3,-,CASRPGQGLSDTQYF,TGTGCCAGCAGGCCGGGACAGGGTCTCTCAGATACGCAGTATTTT
-,TRBV12-3/TRBV12-4,TRBJ1-1,-,CASSAQGGAEAFF,TGTGCCAGCAGCGCCCAGGGTGGTGCTGAAGCTTTCTTT
-,TRBV7-9,TRBJ2-3,-,CASSLRRGRGYTDTQYF,TGTGCCAGCAGCTTAAGGCGAGGACGGGGGTACACAGATACGCAGTATTTT
-,TRBV9,TRBJ2-1,-,CASSVNTPSYNEQFF,TGTGCCAGCAGCGTAAATACCCCTTCCTACAATGAGCAGTTCTTC
TRBD1,TRBV7-6,TRBJ1-1,-,CASSLGGGQVTFF,TGTGCCAGCAGCTTAGGGGGGGGACAGGTGACTTTCTTT
-,TRBV2,TRBJ2-7,-,CASTTIRQHEQYF,TGTGCCAGCACGACTATCCGACAACACGAGCAGTACTTC
-,TRBV21-1,TRBJ1-1,-,CAGSYTVSGTEAFF,TGTGCCGGCAGCTATACGGTTTCGGGCACTGAAGCTTTCTTT
TRBD1,TRBV7-8,TRBJ1-2,few,CASSDGTGNGYTF,TGTGCCAGCAGCGACGGGACAGGGAATGGCTACACCTTC
TRBD2,TRBV20-1,TRBJ2-1,-,CSAGGPGLAAVKQFF,TGCAGTGCTGGGGGACCGGGACTAGCGGCGGTGAAGCAGTTCTTC
TRBD2,TRBV29-1,TRBJ2-5,-,CSVGGGAETQYF,TGCAGCGTTGGCGGGGGGGCAGAGACCCAGTACTTC